These T cell receptor beta chains were read from a single sample in a study of shared clonotypes between healthy human individuals. TCRdb's copy holds only in-frame clones and misses some; the assay was immunoSEQ multiplex PCR. The sample shows 2 million to 2.5 million clones, 92% of them seen only once. Input material: naive CD4+ T cells from PBMCs. The receptors were sampled from a man aged 18-30 years in good health. Some clones in this sample may be carry-over from other donors' samples. Both conserved end residues are part of each CDR3. D genes are given only for firm matches. Rows give clone size only sometimes, using once, few, many, or a class for an expanded clone.

d_call | clone_size | j_call | v_call | cdr3_aa | cdr3_nt
TRBD2 | - | TRBJ2-1 | TRBV27 | CASSRLAGVYNEQFF | TGTGCCAGCTCCCGACTAGCGGGAGTGTACAATGAGCAGTTCTTC
- | - | TRBJ2-3 | TRBV2 | CASSQGLSTDTQYF | TGTGCCAGCAGTCAGGGTCTTTCCACAGATACGCAGTATTTT
- | - | TRBJ1-1 | TRBV5-4 | CASSETTGNTEAFF | TGTGCCAGCAGCGAAACGACAGGGAACACTGAAGCTTTCTTT
- | - | TRBJ2-4 | TRBV18 | CASSPDQTKNIQYF | TGTGCCAGCTCACCCGACCAGACCAAAAACATTCAGTACTTC
- | - | TRBJ2-1 | TRBV7-8 | CASSTTGTHNEQFF | TGTGCCAGCAGCACCACGGGCACCCACAATGAGCAGTTCTTC
TRBD1 | - | TRBJ1-1 | TRBV29-1 | CSVGGTGAGTEAFF | TGCAGCGTTGGGGGTACAGGGGCGGGGACTGAAGCTTTCTTT
- | - | TRBJ1-4 | TRBV5-5 | CASSIQGSGNEKLFF | TGTGCCAGCAGCATTCAGGGTAGTGGGAATGAAAAACTGTTTTTT
TRBD1 | once | TRBJ1-5 | TRBV2 | CASSARDRGLQPQHF | TGTGCCAGCAGTGCCCGGGACAGGGGGCTTCAGCCCCAGCATTTT
- | - | TRBJ1-1 | TRBV28 | CASNFPGVWNTEAFF | TGTGCCAGCAATTTCCCAGGGGTTTGGAACACTGAAGCTTTCTTT
TRBD2 | once | TRBJ2-1 | TRBV14 | CASSKLAGDPVSYNEQFF | TGTGCCAGCAGCAAACTAGCGGGAGACCCCGTCTCCTACAATGAGCAGTTCTTC
- | - | TRBJ2-7 | TRBV28 | CASGPDGLGAYEQYF | TGTGCCAGCGGACCGGACGGTCTTGGGGCGTACGAGCAGTACTTC
- | - | TRBJ2-5 | TRBV10-3 | CANNGDSKTQYF | TGTGCCAACAATGGGGATTCAAAGACCCAGTACTTC
TRBD1 | - | TRBJ1-3 | TRBV14 | CASSLSGTGGSGNTIYF | TGTGCCAGCAGCCTCTCCGGGACAGGGGGCTCTGGAAACACCATATATTTT
- | - | TRBJ2-2 | TRBV5-4 | CASSLGQAPNTGELFF | TGTGCCAGCAGCTTGGGACAGGCGCCGAACACCGGGGAGCTGTTTTTT
TRBD1 | - | TRBJ2-5 | TRBV18 | CASSPRQGEAETQYF | TGTGCCAGCTCACCTCGACAGGGTGAAGCAGAGACCCAGTACTTC
TRBD1 | - | TRBJ1-4 | TRBV28 | CASSSRDRGLFF | TGTGCCAGCAGTTCCAGAGACAGGGGGCTGTTTTTT
- | - | TRBJ2-7 | TRBV18 | CASSPLGGQGSYEQYF | TGTGCCAGCTCACCACTAGGTGGGCAGGGTTCCTACGAGCAGTACTTC
TRBD1 | - | TRBJ1-2 | TRBV28 | CASSRQGNGYTF | TGTGCCAGCAGTAGACAGGGGAATGGCTACACCTTC
TRBD1 | - | TRBJ1-1 | TRBV10-3 | CAVSESGQEAFF | TGTGCCGTCAGTGAGTCGGGACAGGAAGCTTTCTTT
- | - | TRBJ2-2 | TRBV7-3 | CASSLGGEGNTGELFF | TGTGCCAGCAGCTTAGGGGGTGAAGGTAACACCGGGGAGCTGTTTTTT
- | - | TRBJ2-5 | TRBV6-5 | CASRDSSAKETQYF | TGTGCCAGCAGAGATAGTAGCGCCAAAGAGACCCAGTACTTC
- | - | TRBJ1-1 | TRBV28 | CASSLIPPGTEAFF | TGTGCCAGCAGTTTAATCCCCCCGGGCACTGAAGCTTTCTTT